This TCR beta chain comes out of a study of T cells after yellow fever vaccination. Template switching by 5'RACE produced TCR cDNA, adding a universal primer site and UMIs. MiXCR was run by TCRdb on the 5' RACE reads, yielding one entry per CDR3 protein. The sample shows 600,000 to 750,000 distinct CDR3 sequences, approximately 13% of them seen only once. Trimming took 10 bases from V and 7 from J, leaving 20 bases between them. This CDR3 has 13 residues. The germline CDR1 and CDR2 sequences are MNHEY and SVGEGT. The chain combines TRBV6-2 or TRBV6-3 with TRBJ2-7; no clear D gene. Source: PBMCs, taken on the day of the yellow fever booster vaccination. This sequence originates from a man aged 25 to 40 who received the YFV17D yellow fever vaccine. The CDR3 bases are TGTGCCACACGGAAAGGCCAATACGGGGAGCAGTACTTC. As protein: CATRKGQYGEQYF.